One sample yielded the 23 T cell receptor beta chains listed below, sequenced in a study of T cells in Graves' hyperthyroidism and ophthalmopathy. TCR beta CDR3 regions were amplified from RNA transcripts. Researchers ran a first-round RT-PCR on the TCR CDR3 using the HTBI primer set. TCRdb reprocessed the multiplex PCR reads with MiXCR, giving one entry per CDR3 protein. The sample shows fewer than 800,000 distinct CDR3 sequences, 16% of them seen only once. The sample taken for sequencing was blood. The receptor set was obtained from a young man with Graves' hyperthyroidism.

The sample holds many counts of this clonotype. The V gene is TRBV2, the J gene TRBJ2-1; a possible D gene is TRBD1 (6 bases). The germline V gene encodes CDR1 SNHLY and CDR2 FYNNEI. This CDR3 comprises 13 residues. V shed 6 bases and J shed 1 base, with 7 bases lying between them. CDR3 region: CASRRGSYNEQFF. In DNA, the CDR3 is TGTGCCAGCAGGAGGGGGTCCTACAATGAGCAGTTCTTC.

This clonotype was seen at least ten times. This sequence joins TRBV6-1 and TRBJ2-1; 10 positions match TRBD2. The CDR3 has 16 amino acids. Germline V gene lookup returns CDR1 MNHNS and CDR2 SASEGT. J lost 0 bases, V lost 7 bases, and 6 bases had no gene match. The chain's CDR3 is CASTAQREGSYNEQFF. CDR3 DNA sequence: TGTGCCAGCACCGCCCAGCGGGAGGGCTCCTACAATGAGCAGTTCTTC.

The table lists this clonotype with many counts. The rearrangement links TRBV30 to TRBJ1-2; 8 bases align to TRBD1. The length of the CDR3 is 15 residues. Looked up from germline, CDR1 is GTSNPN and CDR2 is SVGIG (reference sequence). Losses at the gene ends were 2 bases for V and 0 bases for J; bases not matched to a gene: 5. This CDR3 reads CAWSFRGPANYGYTF. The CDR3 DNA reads TGTGCCTGGAGTTTCAGGGGGCCAGCTAACTATGGCTACACCTTC.

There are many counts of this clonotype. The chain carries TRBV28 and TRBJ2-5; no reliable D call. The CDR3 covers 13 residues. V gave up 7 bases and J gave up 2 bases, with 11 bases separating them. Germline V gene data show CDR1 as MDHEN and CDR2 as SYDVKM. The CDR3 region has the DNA TGTGCCAGCACCCTAGTTGGTCAAGAGACCCAGTACTTC. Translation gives CASTLVGQETQYF.

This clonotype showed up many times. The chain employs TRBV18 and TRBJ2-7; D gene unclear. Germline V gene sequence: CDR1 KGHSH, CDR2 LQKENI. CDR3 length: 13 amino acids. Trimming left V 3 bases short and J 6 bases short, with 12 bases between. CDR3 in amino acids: CASSPASSSEQYF. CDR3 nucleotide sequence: TGTGCCAGCTCACCCGCCAGTAGCTCCGAGCAGTACTTC.

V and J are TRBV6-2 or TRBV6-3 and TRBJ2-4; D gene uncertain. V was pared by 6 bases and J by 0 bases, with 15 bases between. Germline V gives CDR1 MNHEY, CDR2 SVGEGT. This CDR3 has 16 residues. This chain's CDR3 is CASSQAGKLAKNIQYF. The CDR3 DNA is TGTGCCAGCAGCCAGGCAGGAAAACTAGCCAAAAACATTCAGTACTTC.

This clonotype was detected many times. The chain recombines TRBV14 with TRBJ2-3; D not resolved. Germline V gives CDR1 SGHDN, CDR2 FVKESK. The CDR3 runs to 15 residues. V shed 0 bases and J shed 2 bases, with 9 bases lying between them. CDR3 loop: CASSQDDTYTDTQYF. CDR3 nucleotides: TGTGCCAGCAGCCAAGACGACACCTACACAGATACGCAGTATTTT.

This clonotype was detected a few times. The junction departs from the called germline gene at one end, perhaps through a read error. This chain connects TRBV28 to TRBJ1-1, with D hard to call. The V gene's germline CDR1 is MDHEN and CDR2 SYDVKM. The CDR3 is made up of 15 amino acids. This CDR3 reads CASSHRLTVSTEAFF. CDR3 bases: TGTGCCAGCAGCCACCGCCTTACAGTGAGCACTGAAGCTTTTTTT. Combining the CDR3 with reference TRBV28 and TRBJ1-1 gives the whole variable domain DVKVTQSSRYLVKRTGEKVFLECVQDMDHENMFWYRQDPGLGLRLIYFSYDVKMKEKGDIPEGYSVSREKKERFSLILESASTNQTSMYLCASSHRLTVSTEAFFGQGTRLTVV.

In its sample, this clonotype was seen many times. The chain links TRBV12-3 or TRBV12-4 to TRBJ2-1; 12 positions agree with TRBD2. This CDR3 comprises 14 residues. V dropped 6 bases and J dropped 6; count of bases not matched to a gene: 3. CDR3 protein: CASRASGRVNEQFF. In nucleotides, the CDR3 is TGTGCCAGCAGGGCTAGCGGGAGGGTCAATGAGCAGTTCTTC.

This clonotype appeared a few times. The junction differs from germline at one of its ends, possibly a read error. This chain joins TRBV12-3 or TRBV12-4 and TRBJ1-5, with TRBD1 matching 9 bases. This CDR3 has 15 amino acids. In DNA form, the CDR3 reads TGTGTCAGCAGTTTAGTAGGACAGGGGCATCAGCCCCAGCATTTT. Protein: CVSSLVGQGHQPQHF.

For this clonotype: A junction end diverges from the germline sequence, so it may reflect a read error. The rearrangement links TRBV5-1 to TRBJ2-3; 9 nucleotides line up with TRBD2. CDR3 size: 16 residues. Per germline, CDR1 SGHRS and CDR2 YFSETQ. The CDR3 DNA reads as TGTGCCAGCAGCCCCAGGGTAGCGGGAGTATCAGATACGCAGTATTTT. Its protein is CASSPRVAGVSDTQYF.

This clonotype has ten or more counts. Here the CDR3 DNA reads TGTGCCAGCAGCTTAGCGTTCTCGAGTTACAATGAGCAGTTCTTC. Translated: CASSLAFSSYNEQFF. This chain uses TRBV7-2 with TRBJ2-1; no definite D call. Germline V gene data show CDR1 as SGHTA and CDR2 as FQGNSA. This CDR3 contains 15 residues. V was shortened by 0 bases and J by 4 bases, with 10 bases between the two germline ends.

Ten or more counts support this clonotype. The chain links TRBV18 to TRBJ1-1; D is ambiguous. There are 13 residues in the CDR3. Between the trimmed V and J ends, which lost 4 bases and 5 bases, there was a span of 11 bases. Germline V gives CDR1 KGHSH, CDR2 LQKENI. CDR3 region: CASSRIYGTEAFF. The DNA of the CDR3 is TGTGCCAGCTCACGGATTTACGGTACTGAAGCTTTCTTT.

DNA of the CDR3: TGTGCCTGGAGTCGGGGACTAGCTGTCACCTACGAGCAGTACTTC. It encodes CAWSRGLAVTYEQYF. This chain uses TRBV30 with TRBJ2-7, with TRBD2 identical over 9 bases. The germline gives CDR1 GTSNPN, CDR2 SVGIG (reference sequence). CDR3 length equals 15 residues. The trim removed 2 bases at V and 2 bases at J, leaving 7 bases unmatched. Full variable domain (rest looked up from reference TRBV30 and TRBJ2-7): SQTIHQWPATLVQPVGSPLSLECTVEGTSNPNLYWYRQAAGRGLQLLFYSVGIGQISSEVPQNLSASRPQDRQFILSSKKLLLSDSGFYLCAWSRGLAVTYEQYFGPGTRLTVT.

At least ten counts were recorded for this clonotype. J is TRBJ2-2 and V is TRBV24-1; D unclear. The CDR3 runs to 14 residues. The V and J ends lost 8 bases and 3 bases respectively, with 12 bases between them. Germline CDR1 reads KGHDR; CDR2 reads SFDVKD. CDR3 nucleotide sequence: TGTGCCACCAAGCCCCATGGGGACACCGGGGAGCTGTTTTTT. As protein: CATKPHGDTGELFF.

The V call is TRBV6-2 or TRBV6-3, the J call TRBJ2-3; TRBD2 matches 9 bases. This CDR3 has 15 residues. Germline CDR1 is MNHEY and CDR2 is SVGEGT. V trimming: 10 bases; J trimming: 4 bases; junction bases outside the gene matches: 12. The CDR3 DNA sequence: TGTGCCACCCATGCGGGGGGGGGGGGCGCAGATACGCAGTATTTT. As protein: CATHAGGGGADTQYF.

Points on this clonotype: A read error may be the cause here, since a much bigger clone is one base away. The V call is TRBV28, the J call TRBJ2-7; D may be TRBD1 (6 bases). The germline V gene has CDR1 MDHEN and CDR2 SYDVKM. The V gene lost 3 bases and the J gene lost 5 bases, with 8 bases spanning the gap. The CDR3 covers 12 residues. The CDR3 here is CASSFRGNEQYF. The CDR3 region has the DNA TGTGCCAGCAGTTTTAGGGGGAACGAGCAGTACTTC.

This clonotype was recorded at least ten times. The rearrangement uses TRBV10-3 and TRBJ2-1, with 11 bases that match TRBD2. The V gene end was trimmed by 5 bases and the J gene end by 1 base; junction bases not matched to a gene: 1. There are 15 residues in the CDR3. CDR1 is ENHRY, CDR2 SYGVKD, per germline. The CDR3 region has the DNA TGTGCCATCAGTTTAGCGGGGGGGTCCTACAATGAGCAGTTCTTC. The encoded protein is CAISLAGGSYNEQFF.

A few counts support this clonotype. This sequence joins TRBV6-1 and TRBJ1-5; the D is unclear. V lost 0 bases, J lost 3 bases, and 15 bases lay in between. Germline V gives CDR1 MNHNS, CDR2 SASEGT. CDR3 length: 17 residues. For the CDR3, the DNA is TGTGCCAGCAGTGAAGCGCTTTACGGCAGATCCAATCAGCCCCAGCATTTT. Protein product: CASSEALYGRSNQPQHF.

The DNA for the CDR3 is TGTGCCAGCAGTCCGGGGGCATCTGGAGGAAACACCATATATTTT. This translates into CASSPGASGGNTIYF. The V call is TRBV6-1, the J call TRBJ1-3; TRBD1 is a possible D gene (6 bases). This CDR3 spans 15 amino acids. The germline V gene encodes CDR1 MNHNS and CDR2 SASEGT. V shed 5 bases and J shed 4 bases, with 15 bases lying between them.

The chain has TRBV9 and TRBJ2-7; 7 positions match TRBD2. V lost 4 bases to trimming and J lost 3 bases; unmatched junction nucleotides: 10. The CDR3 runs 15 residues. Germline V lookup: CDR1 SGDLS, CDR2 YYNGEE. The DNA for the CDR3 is TGTGCCAGCAGCCCCGGGACTACCCCTTTCTACGAGCAGTACTTC. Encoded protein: CASSPGTTPFYEQYF.

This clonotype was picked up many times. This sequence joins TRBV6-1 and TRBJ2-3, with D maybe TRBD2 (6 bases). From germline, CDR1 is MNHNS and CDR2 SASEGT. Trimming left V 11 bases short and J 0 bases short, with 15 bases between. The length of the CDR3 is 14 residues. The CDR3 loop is CAAGGETSTDTQYF. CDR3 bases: TGTGCCGCGGGCGGGGAGACTAGCACAGATACGCAGTATTTT.

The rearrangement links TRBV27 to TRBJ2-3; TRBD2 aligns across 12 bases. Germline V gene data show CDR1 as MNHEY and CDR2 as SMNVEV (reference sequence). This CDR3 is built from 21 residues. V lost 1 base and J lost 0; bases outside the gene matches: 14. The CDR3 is CASSLFPAGTSGLYSTDTQYF. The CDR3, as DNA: TGTGCCAGCAGTTTATTCCCGGCGGGGACTAGCGGGTTATATAGCACAGATACGCAGTATTTT.